The 17 T cell receptor beta chains reported below all come from one sample, sequenced in a study of blood T cell repertoires in COVID-19. Method: immunoSEQ multiplex PCR; TCRdb's copy keeps in-frame clones and lacks some. The data hold around 300,000 clones, with roughly 91% observed a single time. What was sequenced was PBMCs or T cells enriched from blood (not recorded which). The receptors here all came from a woman aged 55-75 years who had recovered from COVID-19.

This rearrangement joins TRBV5-1 to TRBJ2-7; 8 bases line up with TRBD1. CDR1 is SGHRS, CDR2 YFSETQ, per germline. CDR3 length: 14 residues. V lost 0 bases, J lost 6 bases, and 5 bases stayed unmatched. The DNA of the CDR3 is TGCGCCAGCAGCTTGGGCCCCACAGGGGGCGAGCAGTACTTC. Translating it yields CASSLGPTGGEQYF.

The gene calls are TRBV7-8 and TRBJ1-1; D gene unclear. Germline-derived CDR1 and CDR2 are SGHVS and FQNEAQ. Trimming took 1 base from V and 0 from J, leaving 12 bases between them. The CDR3 has 16 residues. The CDR3 bases are TGTGCCAGCAGCTTAGGGGCCCTTATGATGAACACTGAAGCTTTCTTT. Residues: CASSLGALMMNTEAFF.

V is TRBV7-3 and J is TRBJ2-1, with a possible D match to TRBD1 (6 bases). Germline assignment: CDR1 SGHTA and CDR2 FQGTGA. Trimming took off 8 bases at V and 9 bases at J, with 17 bases between the two ends. The CDR3 totals 13 residues. The DNA for the CDR3 is TGTGCCAGCCGGGACACGAGAAGTTTTGAGCAGTTCTTC. It encodes CASRDTRSFEQFF.

CDR3 residues: CASSTDPTLPGLLEAETQYF. The CDR3 region has the DNA TGCGCCAGCAGCACCGACCCTACCCTTCCGGGACTCCTAGAAGCGGAGACCCAGTACTTC. The chain joins TRBV5-1 to TRBJ2-5; perhaps TRBD2 as D (6 bases). Germline-derived CDR1 and CDR2 are SGHRS and YFSETQ. This CDR3 has 20 amino acids. Trimming removed 4 bases at V and 5 bases at J, with 33 bases between. Complete variable domain (other parts from reference TRBV5-1 and TRBJ2-5): KAGVTQTPRYLIKTRGQQVTLSCSPISGHRSVSWYQQTPGQGLQFLFEYFSETQRNKGNFPGRFSGRQFSNSRSEMNVSTLELGDSALYLCASSTDPTLPGLLEAETQYFGPGTRLLVL.

The chain is built from TRBV18 and TRBJ2-5; possible D gene TRBD1, 5 bases. The CDR3 contains 14 residues. Germline values: CDR1 KGHSH, CDR2 LQKENI. V was pared by 2 bases and J by 2 bases, with 9 bases between. In DNA, the CDR3 is TGTGCCAGCTCACCATTGGGGCGGCAAGAGACCCAGTACTTC. This codes for CASSPLGRQETQYF.

The DNA of the CDR3 is TGTGCCACGGCAGGGGGAGGCCCGAATAGCAATCAGCCCCAGCATTTT. Translating it yields CATAGGGPNSNQPQHF. The V and J genes are TRBV24-1 and TRBJ1-5; 7 nucleotides match TRBD1. The CDR3 covers 16 residues. After removal of 10 bases from V and 0 bases from J, the junction contained 11 bases not matched to a gene. The germline gives CDR1 KGHDR, CDR2 SFDVKD.

The V and J genes are TRBV4-2 and TRBJ1-2; D uncertain. Germline V gives CDR1 LGHNA, CDR2 YNFKEQ. V was shortened by 0 bases and J by 9 bases, with 11 bases between the two germline ends. The CDR3 length is 13 residues. The chain's CDR3 is CASSQDTPGRYTF. For the CDR3, the DNA is TGTGCCAGCAGCCAAGACACCCCTGGGCGCTACACCTTC.

This chain uses TRBV28 with TRBJ2-7; D possibly corresponds to TRBD1 (5 bases). V lost 4 bases, J lost 2 bases, and 12 bases lay in between. The germline CDR1 and CDR2 sequences are MDHEN and SYDVKM. The CDR3 loop spans 14 amino acids. The CDR3 sequence: CASSWGQAPYEQYF. The CDR3 nucleotides read TGTGCCAGCAGTTGGGGCCAGGCACCCTACGAGCAGTACTTC.

This chain connects TRBV19 to TRBJ1-6, with 11 positions matching TRBD1. The CDR3 runs 17 residues. Germline V gene sequence: CDR1 LNHDA, CDR2 SQIVND (reference sequence). V shed 5 bases, J shed 6 bases, and the junction held 9 bases outside the gene matches. The CDR3 loop is CASSQGQGASRNSPLHF. In DNA, the CDR3 is TGTGCCAGTAGTCAAGGACAGGGGGCTTCCCGTAATTCACCCCTCCACTTT.

The chain uses TRBV3-1 (or the pseudogene TRBV3-2) and TRBJ1-2, with D uncertain. V was pared by 3 bases and J by 10 bases, with 12 bases between. Germline V gene lookup returns CDR1 LGHDT and CDR2 YNNKEL (reference sequence). There are 12 residues in the CDR3. The CDR3 sequence: CASSQGYLYYTF. As DNA, the CDR3 is TGTGCCAGCAGCCAGGGCTACCTGTACTACACCTTC.

V and J are TRBV6-1 and TRBJ2-7; 8 bases align to TRBD1. The CDR3 is 14 amino acids. Germline V gives CDR1 MNHNS, CDR2 SASEGT. Trimming at V came to 1 base and at J to 3 bases, leaving 2 bases not matched to a gene. The CDR3 is CASSEGTGIYEQYF. The CDR3 nucleotides read TGTGCCAGCAGTGAAGGGACAGGGATCTACGAGCAGTACTTC.

The chain is built from TRBV6-6 and TRBJ1-5; D gene uncertain. The germline CDR1 and CDR2 sequences are MNHNY and SVGAGI (reference sequence). The CDR3 loop spans 13 amino acids. V gave up 4 bases and J gave up 15 bases, with 19 bases separating them. The CDR3 nucleotides read TGTGCCAGCAGTTCAGACGGCCGAGGCGAAAGGCATTTT. Its translation: CASSSDGRGERHF.

V is TRBV30 and J is TRBJ1-2, with D perhaps matching TRBD1 (5 bases). V shed 3 bases and J shed 8 bases, with 13 bases lying between them. Germline V gene data show CDR1 as GTSNPN and CDR2 as SVGIG (reference sequence). This CDR3 region has 12 residues. The CDR3 nucleotides read TGTGCCTGGAGCAAACAGGAGTACGGCTACACCTTC. Residues: CAWSKQEYGYTF.

The chain uses TRBV9 and TRBJ2-2, with 10 bases fitting TRBD2. Germline lookup yields CDR1 SGDLS and CDR2 YYNGEE. Trimming cost V 0 bases and J 1 base; bases outside gene matches: 0. The CDR3 runs to 16 residues. CDR3 protein: CASSVASGGNTGELFF. As DNA, the CDR3 is TGTGCCAGCAGCGTAGCTAGCGGGGGGAACACCGGGGAGCTGTTTTTT.

The chain employs TRBV5-1 and TRBJ2-5; possible D gene TRBD1, 6 bases. Trimming removed 4 bases at V and 4 bases at J, with 23 bases between. The CDR3 runs 17 residues. Germline V gene data show CDR1 as SGHRS and CDR2 as YFSETQ. CDR3 sequence: CASSETLQGVGPETQYF. CDR3 DNA sequence: TGCGCCAGCAGCGAGACCCTACAGGGAGTGGGGCCAGAGACCCAGTACTTC.

This clone was seen once. This chain links TRBV30 with TRBJ2-5; D may be TRBD2 (6 bases). The germline V gene encodes CDR1 GTSNPN and CDR2 SVGIG (reference sequence). The V and J ends lost 2 bases and 4 bases respectively, with 14 bases between them. This CDR3 has 14 residues. The CDR3 loop reads CAWSSAGRGETQYF. CDR3 sequence (DNA): TGTGCCTGGAGTTCGGCGGGGCGAGGAGAGACCCAGTACTTC.

Regarding this clone: Other nucleotide sequences in the sample specify the same CDR3. This chain joins TRBV4-2 and TRBJ2-1, with D uncertain. The ends were cut back, 1 base at V and 1 base at J, with 5 bases in the middle. The CDR3 runs 14 residues. CDR1 is LGHNA, CDR2 YNFKEQ, per germline. The CDR3 here is CASSQGSSYNEQFF. The CDR3 DNA is TGTGCCAGCAGCCAAGGGAGTTCCTACAATGAGCAGTTCTTC.